Listed below are T cell receptor beta chains from one sample, sequenced in a study of T cells after posttransplantation cyclophosphamide. Data came from immunoSEQ multiplex PCR; TCRdb stores just in-frame clones and leaves some out. Among about 11,000 clones, 90% to 95% were seen once, and the ten largest hold approximately 0.3%. The source material was naive CD8+ T cells sorted from PBMCs. Receptor source: a man under 40 in good health and a related stem cell transplant donor. Both conserved end residues are trimmed from each CDR3. The D gene is left open where the match is weak.

>TRBV7-9|NA|TRBJ2-5
ASSLARETQY
>TRBV9|TRBD1|TRBJ1-1
ASSSFDRGTEAF
>TRBV5-4|NA|TRBJ2-3
ASSPGRSTDTQY
>TRBV6-5|TRBD1|TRBJ2-7
ASSYPRGQGTYEQY
>TRBV2|NA|TRBJ2-3
ASALNGRSDPDTQY
>TRBV6-1|NA|TRBJ1-1
ASSELHFETEAF
>TRBV5-6|TRBD1|TRBJ2-2
ASSWGQGTTGELF
>TRBV9|NA|TRBJ2-3
ASSVDRVRTDTQY
>TRBV5-4|TRBD1|TRBJ2-2
ASSPGTDTGELF
>TRBV5-4|TRBD1|TRBJ2-5
ASSFRDRQETQY
>TRBV5-1|NA|TRBJ2-3
ASSLDSGRLGTDTQY
>TRBV10-3|TRBD1|TRBJ1-2
AISVGSRDRDFLGYT
>TRBV11-2|NA|TRBJ2-5
ASSSRILRQAIQETQY